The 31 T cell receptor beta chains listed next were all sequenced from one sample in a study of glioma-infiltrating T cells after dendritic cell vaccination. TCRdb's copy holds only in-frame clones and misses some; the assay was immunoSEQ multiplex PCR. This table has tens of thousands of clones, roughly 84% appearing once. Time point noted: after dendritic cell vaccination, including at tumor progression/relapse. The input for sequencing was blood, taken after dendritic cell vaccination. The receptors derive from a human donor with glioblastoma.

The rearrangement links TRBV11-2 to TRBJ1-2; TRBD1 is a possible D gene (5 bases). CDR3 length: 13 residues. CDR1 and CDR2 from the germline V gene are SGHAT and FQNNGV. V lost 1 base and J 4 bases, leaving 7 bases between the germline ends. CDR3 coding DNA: TGTGCCAGCAGCTTAGGTAGGGGCTATGGCTACACCTTC. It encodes CASSLGRGYGYTF.

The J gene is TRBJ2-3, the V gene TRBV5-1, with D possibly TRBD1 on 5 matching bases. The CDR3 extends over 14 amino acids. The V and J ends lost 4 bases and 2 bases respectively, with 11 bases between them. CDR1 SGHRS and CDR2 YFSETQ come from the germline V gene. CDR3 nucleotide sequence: TGCGCCAGCAGCCTGGGGCCAGACACAGATACGCAGTATTTT. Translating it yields CASSLGPDTDTQYF.

The CDR3 nucleotides read TGTGCCAGCAGCTTGAACAGGGCCAGGGCAGAGACCCAGTACTTC. Amino acids: CASSLNRARAETQYF. The V gene is TRBV7-6, the J gene TRBJ2-5, with a tentative D call TRBD1 (6 bases). Trimming removed 3 bases at V and 4 bases at J, with 15 bases between. Germline assignment: CDR1 SGHVS and CDR2 FNYEAQ. This CDR3 has 15 residues. The variable domain in full, with the rest retrieved from reference TRBV7-6 and TRBJ2-5, is GAGVSQSPRYKVTKRGQDVALRCDPISGHVSLYWYRQALGQGPEFLTYFNYEAQQDKSGLPNDRFSAERPEGSISTLTIQRTEQRDSAMYRCASSLNRARAETQYFGPGTRLLVL.

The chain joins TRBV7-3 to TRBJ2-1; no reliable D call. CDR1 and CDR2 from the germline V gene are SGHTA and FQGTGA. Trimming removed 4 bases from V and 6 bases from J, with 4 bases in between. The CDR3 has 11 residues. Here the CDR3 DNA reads TGTGCCAGCAGCTCAGGCAATGAGCAGTTCTTC. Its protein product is CASSSGNEQFF.

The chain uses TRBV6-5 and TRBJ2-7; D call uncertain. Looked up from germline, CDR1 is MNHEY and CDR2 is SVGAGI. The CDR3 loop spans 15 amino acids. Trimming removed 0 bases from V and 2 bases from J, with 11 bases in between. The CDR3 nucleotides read TGTGCCAGCAGTTACTCCGGAGAACAAACCTACGAGCAGTACTTC. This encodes CASSYSGEQTYEQYF.

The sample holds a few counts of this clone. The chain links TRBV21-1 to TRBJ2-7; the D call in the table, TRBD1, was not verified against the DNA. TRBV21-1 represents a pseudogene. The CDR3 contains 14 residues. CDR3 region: CASDQTGAMNEQYF. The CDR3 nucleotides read TGTGCCAGCGACCAGACAGGGGCGATGAACGAGCAGTACTTC.

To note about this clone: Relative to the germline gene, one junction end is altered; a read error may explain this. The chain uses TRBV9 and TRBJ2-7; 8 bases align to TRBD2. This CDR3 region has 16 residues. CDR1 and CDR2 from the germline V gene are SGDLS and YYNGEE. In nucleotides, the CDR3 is TGTGCCAACAGCCCTCATACCGGGACTAGTTCCCTCGAGCAGTACTTC. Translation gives CANSPHTGTSSLEQYF. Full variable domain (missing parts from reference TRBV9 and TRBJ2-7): DSGVTQTPKHLITATGQRVTLRCSPRSGDLSVYWYQQSLDQGLQFLIQYYNGEERAKGNILERFSAQQFPDLHSELNLSSLELGDSALYFCANSPHTGTSSLEQYFGPGTRLTVT.

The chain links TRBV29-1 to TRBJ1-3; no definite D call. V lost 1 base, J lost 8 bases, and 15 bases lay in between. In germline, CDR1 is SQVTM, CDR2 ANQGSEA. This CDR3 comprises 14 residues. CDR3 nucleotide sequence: TGCAGCGTTGAAGTCGCGTCTGATCGGGACACCATATATTTT. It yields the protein CSVEVASDRDTIYF.

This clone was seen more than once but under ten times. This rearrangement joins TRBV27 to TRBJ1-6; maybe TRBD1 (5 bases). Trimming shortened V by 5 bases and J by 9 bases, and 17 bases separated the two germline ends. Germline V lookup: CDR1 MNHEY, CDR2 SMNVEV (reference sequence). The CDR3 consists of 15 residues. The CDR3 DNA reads TGTGCCAGCAGTCCCTTCGGGGGTTTAGGTTCACCCCTCCACTTT. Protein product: CASSPFGGLGSPLHF.

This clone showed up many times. In DNA, the CDR3 is TGTGCCAGTAGACGGACAGGCACCTACGAGCAGTACTTC. It yields the protein CASRRTGTYEQYF. This chain uses TRBV19 with TRBJ2-7; 7 nucleotides line up with TRBD1. Germline V gene sequence: CDR1 LNHDA, CDR2 SQIVND (reference sequence). J gave up 2 bases and V 6 bases, and 4 bases lay outside the gene matches. CDR3 length: 13 amino acids.

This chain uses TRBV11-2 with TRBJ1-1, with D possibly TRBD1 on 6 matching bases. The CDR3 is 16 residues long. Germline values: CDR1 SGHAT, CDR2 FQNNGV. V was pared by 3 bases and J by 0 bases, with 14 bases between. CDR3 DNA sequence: TGTGCCAGCAGCTTTTACACAGGGAGACTGAACACTGAAGCTTTCTTT. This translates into CASSFYTGRLNTEAFF.

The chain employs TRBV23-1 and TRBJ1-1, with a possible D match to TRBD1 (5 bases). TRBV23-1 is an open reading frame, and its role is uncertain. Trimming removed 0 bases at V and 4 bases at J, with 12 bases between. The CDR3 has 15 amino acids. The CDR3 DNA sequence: TGCGCCAGCAGTCAATCACCCCTAAGGGGCACTGAAGCTTTCTTT. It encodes CASSQSPLRGTEAFF.

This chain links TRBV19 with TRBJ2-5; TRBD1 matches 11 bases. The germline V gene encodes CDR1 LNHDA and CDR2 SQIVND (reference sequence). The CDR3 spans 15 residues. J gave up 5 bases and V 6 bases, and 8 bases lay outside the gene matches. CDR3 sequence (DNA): TGTGCCAGTAGGCAGGACAGGGGGCGAGAGGAGACCCAGTACTTC. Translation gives CASRQDRGREETQYF.

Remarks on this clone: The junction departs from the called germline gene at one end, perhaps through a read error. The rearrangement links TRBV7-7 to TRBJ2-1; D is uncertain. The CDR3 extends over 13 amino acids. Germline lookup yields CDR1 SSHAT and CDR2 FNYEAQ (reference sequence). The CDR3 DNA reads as TGTGCTAGCAGCCAACCCGGCGGCAATGAGCAGTTCTTC. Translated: CASSQPGGNEQFF.

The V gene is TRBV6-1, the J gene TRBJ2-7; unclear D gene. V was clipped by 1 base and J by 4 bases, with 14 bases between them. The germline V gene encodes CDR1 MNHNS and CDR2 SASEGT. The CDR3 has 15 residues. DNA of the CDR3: TGTGCCAGCAGTGAAGACAGACCAAGTACTTACGAGCAGTACTTC. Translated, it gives CASSEDRPSTYEQYF.

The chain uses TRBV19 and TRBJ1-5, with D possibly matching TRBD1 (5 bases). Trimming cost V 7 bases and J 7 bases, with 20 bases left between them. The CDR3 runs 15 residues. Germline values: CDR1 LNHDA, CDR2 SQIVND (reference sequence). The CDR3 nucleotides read TGTGCCAGTACCCCGGTCGGGGGAGGGAACCAGCCCCAGCATTTT. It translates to CASTPVGGGNQPQHF.

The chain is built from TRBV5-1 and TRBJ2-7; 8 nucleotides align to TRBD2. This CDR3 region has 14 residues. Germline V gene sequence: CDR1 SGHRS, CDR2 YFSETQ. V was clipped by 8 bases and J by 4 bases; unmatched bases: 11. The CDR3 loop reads CASAASGGTYEQYF. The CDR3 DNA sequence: TGCGCCAGTGCGGCCTCGGGGGGGACGTACGAGCAGTACTTC.

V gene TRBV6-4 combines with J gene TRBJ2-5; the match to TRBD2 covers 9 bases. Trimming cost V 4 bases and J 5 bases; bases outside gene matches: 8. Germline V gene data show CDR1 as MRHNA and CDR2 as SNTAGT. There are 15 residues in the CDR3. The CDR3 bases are TGTGCCAGCAGTGCAAGCGGGGGGATCGGGGAGACCCAGTACTTC. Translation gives CASSASGGIGETQYF.

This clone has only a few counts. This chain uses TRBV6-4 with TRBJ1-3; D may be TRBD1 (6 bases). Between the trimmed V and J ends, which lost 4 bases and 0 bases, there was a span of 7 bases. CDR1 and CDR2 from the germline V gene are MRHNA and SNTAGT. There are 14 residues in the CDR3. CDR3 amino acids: CASSVDSSGNTIYF. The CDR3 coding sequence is TGTGCCAGCAGTGTGGACAGCTCTGGAAACACCATATATTTT.

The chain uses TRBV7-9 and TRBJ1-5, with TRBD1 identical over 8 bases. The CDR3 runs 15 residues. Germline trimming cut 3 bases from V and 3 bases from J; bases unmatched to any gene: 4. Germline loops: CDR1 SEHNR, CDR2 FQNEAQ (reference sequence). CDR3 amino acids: CASSFQGALNQPQHF. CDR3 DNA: TGTGCCAGCAGCTTTCAGGGGGCCCTCAATCAGCCCCAGCATTTT.

The CDR3 is CASSIGGTSGGPNTGELFF. CDR3 nucleotide sequence: TGTGCCAGTAGTATTGGTGGGACGAGCGGGGGGCCGAACACCGGGGAGCTGTTTTTT. The V gene is TRBV19, the J gene TRBJ2-2, with 9 bases matching TRBD2. CDR3 length: 19 residues. Germline loops: CDR1 LNHDA, CDR2 SQIVND (reference sequence). The J segment lost 0 bases and the V segment lost 3 bases, leaving 11 bases of the junction unmatched.

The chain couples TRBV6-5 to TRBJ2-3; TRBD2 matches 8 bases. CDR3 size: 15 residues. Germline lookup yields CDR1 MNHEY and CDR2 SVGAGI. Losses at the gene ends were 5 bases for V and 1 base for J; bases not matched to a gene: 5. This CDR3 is CASSVKRGRTDTQYF. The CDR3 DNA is TGTGCCAGCAGTGTGAAGCGGGGGCGCACAGATACGCAGTATTTT.

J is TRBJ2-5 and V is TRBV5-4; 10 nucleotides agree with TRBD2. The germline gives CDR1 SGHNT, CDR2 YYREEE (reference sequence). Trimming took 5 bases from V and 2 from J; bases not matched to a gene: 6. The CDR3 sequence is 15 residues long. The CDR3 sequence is CASSLAGVGQETQYF. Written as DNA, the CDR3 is TGTGCCAGCAGTCTAGCGGGAGTGGGGCAAGAGACCCAGTACTTC.

The CDR3: CASRLKGTQNYGYTF. The CDR3 coding sequence is TGTGCCAGTAGGTTAAAGGGGACTCAGAACTATGGCTACACCTTC. V and J are TRBV19 and TRBJ1-2; D might be TRBD1 (5 bases). There are 15 residues in the CDR3. Germline assignment: CDR1 LNHDA and CDR2 SQIVND (reference sequence). V shed 6 bases and J shed 2 bases, with 16 bases lying between them.

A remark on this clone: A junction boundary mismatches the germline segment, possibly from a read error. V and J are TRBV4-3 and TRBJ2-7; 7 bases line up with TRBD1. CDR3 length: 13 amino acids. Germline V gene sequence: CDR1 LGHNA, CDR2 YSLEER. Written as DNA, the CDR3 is TGCGCCAGCAACCAAGGGACAGCATACGAGCAGTACTTC. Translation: CASNQGTAYEQYF.

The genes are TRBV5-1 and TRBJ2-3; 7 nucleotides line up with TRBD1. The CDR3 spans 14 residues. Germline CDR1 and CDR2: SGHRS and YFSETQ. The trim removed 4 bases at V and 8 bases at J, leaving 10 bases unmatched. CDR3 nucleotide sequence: TGCGCCAGCAGCGGAACAGGGGTAGGAGGTACGCAGTATTTT. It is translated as CASSGTGVGGTQYF.

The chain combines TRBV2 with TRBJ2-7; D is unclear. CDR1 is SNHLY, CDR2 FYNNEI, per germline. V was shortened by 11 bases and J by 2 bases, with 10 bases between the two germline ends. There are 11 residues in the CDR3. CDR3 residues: CAVTPPYEQYF. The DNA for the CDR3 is TGTGCCGTCACACCGCCCTACGAGCAGTACTTC.

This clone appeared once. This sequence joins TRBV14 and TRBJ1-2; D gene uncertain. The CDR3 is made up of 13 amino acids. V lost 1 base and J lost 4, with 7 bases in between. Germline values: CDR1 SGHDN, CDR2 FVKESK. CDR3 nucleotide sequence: TGTGCCAGCAGCCAAGGGCAGTCCTATGGCTACACCTTC. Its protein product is CASSQGQSYGYTF.

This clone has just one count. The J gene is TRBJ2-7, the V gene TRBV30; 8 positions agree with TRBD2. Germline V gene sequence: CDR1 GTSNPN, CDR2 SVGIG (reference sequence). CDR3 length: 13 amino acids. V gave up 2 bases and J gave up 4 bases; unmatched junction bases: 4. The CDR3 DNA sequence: TGTGCCTGGAGTCGGGGGGGAGTGTACGAGCAGTACTTC. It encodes CAWSRGGVYEQYF.

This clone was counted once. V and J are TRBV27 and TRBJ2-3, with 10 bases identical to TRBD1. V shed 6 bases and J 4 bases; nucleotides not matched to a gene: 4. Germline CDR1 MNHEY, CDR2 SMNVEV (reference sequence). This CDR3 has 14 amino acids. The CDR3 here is CASSPGQGPDTQYF. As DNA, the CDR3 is TGTGCCAGCAGCCCGGGACAGGGGCCAGATACGCAGTATTTT.

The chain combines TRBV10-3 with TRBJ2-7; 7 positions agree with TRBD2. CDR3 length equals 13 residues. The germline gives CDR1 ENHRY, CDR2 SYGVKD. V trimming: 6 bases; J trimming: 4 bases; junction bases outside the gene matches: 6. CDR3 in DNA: TGTGCCATCAGCACTAGCGCCCTTTACGAGCAGTACTTC. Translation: CAISTSALYEQYF.